The 25 T cell receptor beta chains below come from one sample, sequenced in a study of blood T cell repertoires in COVID-19. The data were produced by immunoSEQ multiplex PCR, yet TCRdb's version contains in-frame clones alone and is incomplete. The sample has tens of thousands of clones, less than 90% seen once. Sequenced input: peripheral blood. All receptors derive from a man in his fifties with active COVID-19.

This chain's CDR3 is CASSTDSISEAFF. The CDR3 DNA reads as TGTGCCAGCAGCACGGACAGTATAAGTGAAGCTTTCTTT. The chain links TRBV5-4 to TRBJ1-1, with D maybe TRBD1 (6 bases). The CDR3 runs 13 residues. Germline V lookup: CDR1 SGHNT, CDR2 YYREEE (reference sequence). V lost 4 bases to trimming and J lost 7 bases, with 14 bases between them. The variable domain in full, completed from reference TRBV5-4 and TRBJ1-1, reads ETGVTQSPTHLIKTRGQQVTLRCSSQSGHNTVSWYQQALGQGPQFIFQYYREEENGRGNFPPRFSGLQFPNYSSELNVNALELDDSALYLCASSTDSISEAFFGQGTRLTVV.

This clone came up once. This chain connects TRBV4-1 to TRBJ1-2; 10 bases align to TRBD1. CDR1 and CDR2 (germline): MGHRA, YSYEKL. V lost 3 bases and J lost 8; bases outside the gene matches: 6. The length of the CDR3 is 14 residues. CDR3 bases: TGCGCCAGCAGCCACGACAGGGGGCTTCAGGGCTACACCTTC. Translated, it gives CASSHDRGLQGYTF.

This clone is termed medium-sized. The chain's CDR3 is CASSVDGSYNEQFF. The CDR3 coding sequence is TGTGCCAGCAGTGTTGACGGGTCCTACAATGAGCAGTTCTTC. The chain is built from TRBV6-4 and TRBJ2-1; D ambiguous. V lost 4 bases, J lost 1 base, and 8 bases lay in between. Germline CDR1 reads MRHNA; CDR2 reads SNTAGT. CDR3 length: 14 amino acids.

V is TRBV7-9 and J is TRBJ2-5, with D possibly TRBD2 on 5 matching bases. This CDR3 is 14 amino acids long. The V end was cut by 5 bases, the J end by 5 bases, with 15 bases between. Looked up from germline, CDR1 is SEHNR and CDR2 is FQNEAQ (reference sequence). CDR3 in DNA: TGTGCCAGCAGCCCGACCGGACTTGCGGAGACCCAGTACTTC. Amino acids: CASSPTGLAETQYF.

The CDR3 protein is CATSDATGNNLYGYTF. The CDR3 DNA reads TGTGCCACCAGTGATGCGACAGGAAACAACCTCTATGGCTACACCTTC. The V and J genes are TRBV24-1 and TRBJ1-2, with TRBD1 as a possible D gene (6 bases). The CDR3 contains 16 residues. Trimming pared 3 bases from V and 4 bases from J, leaving 17 bases between. The germline V gene has CDR1 KGHDR and CDR2 SFDVKD.

Only a few counts were recorded for this clone. The chain employs TRBV11-3 and TRBJ1-6, with no clear D. The CDR3 is 13 amino acids. Deletions cut 1 base from V and 10 bases from J, with 8 bases between. Looked up from germline, CDR1 is SGHNT and CDR2 is YENEEA. CDR3 sequence reads: CASSLVTGSPLHF. The CDR3 DNA is TGTGCCAGCAGCTTAGTGACGGGGTCACCCCTCCACTTT.

This chain links TRBV6-6 with TRBJ1-6; D is undetermined. The CDR3 is made up of 17 amino acids. Deletions cut 5 bases from V and 0 bases from J, with 14 bases between. CDR1 is MNHNY, CDR2 SVGAGI, per germline (reference sequence). For the CDR3, the DNA is TGTGCCAGCAGTCAAAGTAACTCCCGCTCCTATAATTCACCCCTCCACTTT. Its translation is CASSQSNSRSYNSPLHF.

This chain connects TRBV6-5 to TRBJ1-2, with unresolved D. The V end lost 5 bases, the J end lost 2 bases, and 15 bases lay between the germline ends. CDR3 length: 15 residues. Germline loops: CDR1 MNHEY, CDR2 SVGAGI. CDR3 sequence reads: CASSNTDRKNYGYTF. As DNA, the CDR3 is TGTGCCAGCAGTAATACAGATAGGAAGAACTATGGCTACACCTTC.

The genes are TRBV24-1 and TRBJ2-1; 12 bases line up with TRBD2. This CDR3 has 16 amino acids. Germline V gene lookup returns CDR1 KGHDR and CDR2 SFDVKD. The V segment lost 3 bases and the J segment 7 bases; nucleotides outside the gene matches: 6. CDR3 coding DNA: TGTGCCACCAGTGATCCGACTAGCGGGAGAGGAAATGAGCAGTTCTTC. This sequence encodes CATSDPTSGRGNEQFF.

The chain is built from TRBV7-2 and TRBJ1-2, with a weak D call TRBD1 (5 bases). Germline-derived CDR1 and CDR2 are SGHTA and FQGNSA. The V end lost 5 bases, the J end lost 4 bases, and 11 bases lay between the germline ends. The CDR3 has 13 residues. The CDR3 nucleotides read TGTGCCAGCAGCATCGACAGTTTCTATGGCTACACCTTC. Protein product: CASSIDSFYGYTF.

The chain has TRBV19 and TRBJ2-7, with TRBD1 as a possible D gene (6 bases). CDR3 length equals 13 residues. Trimming took 8 bases from V and 3 from J, leaving 14 bases between them. Germline V gives CDR1 LNHDA, CDR2 SQIVND (reference sequence). The CDR3 DNA follows: TGTGCCAGTGCCCGGGCAGGGGACTACGAGCAGTACTTC. Amino acids: CASARAGDYEQYF.

The chain is built from TRBV7-3 and TRBJ2-7, with TRBD2 matching over 8 bases. The junction had 9 bases not matched to a gene; V was cut back by 1 base and J by 7 bases. This CDR3 has 15 amino acids. Per germline, CDR1 SGHTA and CDR2 FQGTGA. The DNA of the CDR3 is TGTGCCAGCAGCTTAAGACCGGGGGGGCCTCGAGAGCAGTACTTC. Protein: CASSLRPGGPREQYF.

The chain recombines TRBV5-1 with TRBJ1-5, with D possibly being TRBD1 (5 bases). CDR3 length: 16 amino acids. V shed 0 bases and J shed 7 bases, with 17 bases lying between them. Germline V gene data show CDR1 as SGHRS and CDR2 as YFSETQ. The CDR3: CASSLGLGGAGQPQHF. In DNA, the CDR3 is TGCGCCAGCAGCTTGGGCCTGGGCGGCGCAGGGCAGCCCCAGCATTTT.

The chain employs TRBV5-1 and TRBJ2-7, with D possibly being TRBD2 (6 bases). Trimming cost V 4 bases and J 5 bases, with 19 bases left between them. The germline CDR1 and CDR2 sequences are SGHRS and YFSETQ. The CDR3 contains 15 residues. CDR3 protein: CASSPTRVSGDEQYF. In DNA, the CDR3 is TGCGCCAGCAGCCCAACCAGGGTCTCGGGGGACGAGCAGTACTTC.

The chain uses TRBV9 and TRBJ2-1, with 9 nucleotides matching TRBD2. Germline trimming cut 3 bases from V and 8 bases from J; bases unmatched to any gene: 9. Per germline, CDR1 SGDLS and CDR2 YYNGEE. CDR3 length: 15 amino acids. CDR3 nucleotide sequence: TGTGCCAGCAGCGGATTAGGCGGGAGGGCCGATGAGCAGTTCTTC. Residues: CASSGLGGRADEQFF.

This chain uses TRBV7-8 with TRBJ2-7; 9 nucleotides line up with TRBD1. Germline V gives CDR1 SGHVS, CDR2 FQNEAQ. This CDR3 region has 16 residues. Unmatched junction bases numbered 10, after V lost 7 bases and J lost 0 bases. The CDR3 DNA sequence: TGTGCCAGCAACCCGCACAGGGGGCCCCCCTCCTACGAGCAGTACTTC. Residues: CASNPHRGPPSYEQYF.

This clone was seen just once. The chain couples TRBV27 to TRBJ2-7; D may be TRBD2 (5 bases). Germline V lookup: CDR1 MNHEY, CDR2 SMNVEV (reference sequence). The ends were cut back, 3 bases at V and 1 base at J, with 7 bases in the middle. CDR3 size: 13 residues. CDR3 sequence reads: CASSFRGSYEQYF. The CDR3 bases are TGTGCCAGCAGTTTCCGGGGTTCCTACGAGCAGTACTTC.

The rearrangement uses TRBV25-1 and TRBJ2-3; the D is unclear. Germline-derived CDR1 and CDR2 are MGHDK and SYGVNS. CDR3 length: 15 residues. Trimming took 4 bases from V and 5 from J, leaving 16 bases between them. The CDR3 sequence: CASSAFEANQDTQYF. In DNA form, the CDR3 reads TGTGCCAGCAGTGCGTTTGAGGCCAACCAAGATACGCAGTATTTT.

The chain has TRBV3-1 (or the pseudogene TRBV3-2) and TRBJ2-1; D perhaps matches TRBD1 (6 bases). Trimming removed 1 base at V and 0 bases at J, with 13 bases between. The CDR3 covers 17 residues. Germline CDR1 is LGHDT and CDR2 is YNNKEL (reference sequence). The CDR3 reads CASSQVAADSSYNEQFF. The DNA of the CDR3 is TGTGCCAGCAGCCAAGTGGCAGCGGACAGCTCCTACAATGAGCAGTTCTTC.

This rearrangement joins TRBV7-3 to TRBJ1-6; no firm D call. The CDR3 runs to 14 residues. Germline CDR1 SGHTA, CDR2 FQGTGA. The germline V and J ends were trimmed by 2 bases and 4 bases, with 6 bases remaining between them. In nucleotides, the CDR3 is TGTGCCAGCAGCTTATCCGGGTATAATTCACCCCTCCACTTT. Translated, it gives CASSLSGYNSPLHF. Drawing the rest from reference TRBV7-3 and TRBJ1-6, the complete variable domain is GAGVSQTPSNKVTEKGKYVELRCDPISGHTALYWYRQSLGQGPEFLIYFQGTGAADDSGLPNDRFFAVRPEGSVSTLKIQRTERGDSAVYLCASSLSGYNSPLHFGNGTRLTVT.

V is TRBV19 and J is TRBJ1-5, with no clear D. The V end lost 7 bases, the J end lost 3 bases, and 16 bases lay between the germline ends. CDR1 is LNHDA and CDR2 is SQIVND in the germline V gene (reference sequence). This CDR3 region has 15 residues. DNA of the CDR3: TGTGCCAGTACGAACTATACGGGGTACAATCAGCCCCAGCATTTT. It encodes CASTNYTGYNQPQHF. The variable domain in full, with the rest retrieved from reference TRBV19 and TRBJ1-5, is DGGITQSPKYLFRKEGQNVTLSCEQNLNHDAMYWYRQDPGQGLRLIYYSQIVNDFQKGDIAEGYSVSREKKESFPLTVTSAQKNPTAFYLCASTNYTGYNQPQHFGDGTRLSIL.

The rearrangement uses TRBV9 and TRBJ2-2; the match to TRBD2 covers 13 bases. J was trimmed by 5 bases and V by 4 bases; bases with no gene match: 8. Germline V CDR1 and CDR2: SGDLS, YYNGEE. This CDR3 has 17 amino acids. CDR3 nucleotide sequence: TGTGCCAGCAGCCCTGGACTAGCGGGGGCAGGGACCGGGGAGCTGTTTTTT. Amino acids: CASSPGLAGAGTGELFF.

The J gene is TRBJ2-7, the V gene TRBV4-3, with TRBD2 identical over 9 bases. The germline V gene has CDR1 LGHNA and CDR2 YSLEER. CDR3 length: 15 residues. V was pared by 5 bases and J by 1 base, with 6 bases of the junction left unmatched. The chain's CDR3 is CASSELAGASYEQYF. The CDR3, as DNA: TGCGCCAGCAGCGAACTAGCGGGCGCTTCCTACGAGCAGTACTTC.

The CDR3 sequence is CASSLVYGQTPYGYTF. Here the CDR3 DNA reads TGTGCCAGCAGCTTAGTTTACGGACAGACCCCCTATGGCTACACCTTC. V gene TRBV11-2 combines with J gene TRBJ1-2, with D tentatively TRBD1 (6 bases). Trimming removed 1 base from V and 4 bases from J, with 16 bases in between. Germline assignment: CDR1 SGHAT and CDR2 FQNNGV. This CDR3 has 16 amino acids.

This clone appeared once. The chain employs TRBV28 and TRBJ2-5, with D maybe TRBD1 (5 bases). This CDR3 has 17 residues. V lost 6 bases and J 3 bases, leaving 23 bases between the germline ends. Germline V CDR1 and CDR2: MDHEN, SYDVKM. CDR3 protein: CASSHNQWGPREETQYF. In DNA form, the CDR3 reads TGTGCCAGCAGCCACAATCAATGGGGCCCTAGAGAAGAGACCCAGTACTTC.